The subject of this entry is one T cell receptor beta chain. The V gene's germline CDR1 is SEHNR and CDR2 FQNEAQ (reference sequence). With V trimmed by 10 bases and J by 5 bases, 9 bases remained unmatched. This CDR3 region has 13 residues. This sample is drawn from a study of blood T cell repertoires in COVID-19. On the study more broadly: Sites across the United States, Italy and Spain contributed samples from acute and convalescent COVID-19.

Under the authors' procedure: Using reference gene primer amplification, nucleated cell counts were estimated. Only in-frame clones appear in the TCRdb table, and some are missing; sequencing was by immunoSEQ multiplex PCR. From that table come the V and J calls and clone size; the DNA was used to work out D and trimming. Of over 200,000 clones detected, under 90% appear once; the ten largest clones hold 1.8%. Cohort allocation depended upon clinical history that participants reported. Donors in Cohort 3 who had recovered were those with two negative PCRs, healthcare professional clearance, or resolution of their symptoms.

This chain links TRBV7-9 with TRBJ1-2; 8 bases fit TRBD1. The sequence derives from a man in his sixties who had recovered from COVID-19. The specimen was PBMCs or T cells enriched from blood (not recorded which). The CDR3 DNA reads TGTGCCATCGCAGGGGGCCTTTGGTATGGCTACACCTTC. This translates into CAIAGGLWYGYTF. The entire variable domain, with the rest obtained from reference TRBV7-9 and TRBJ1-2, is as follows: DTGVSQNPRHKITKRGQNVTFRCDPISEHNRLYWYRQTLGQGPEFLTYFQNEAQLEKSRLLSDRFSAERPKGSFSTLEIQRTEQGDSAMYLCAIAGGLWYGYTFGSGTRLTVV.